This T cell receptor beta chain was recorded in a study of T-cell reconstitution after alpha-beta-depleted transplantation in children (dated by TCRdb to about 2016). Describing the broader study: T-cell immune reconstitution after TCRalphabeta/CD19-depleted allogeneic hematopoietic cell transplantation in children was quantitatively tracked in the study by means of TCR repertoire profiling. The paper as a whole reports these results and caveats: Hyperexpanded clone frequencies declined over subsequent months; after one year, T-cell counts and TCRbeta diversity were mostly attributed to newly produced T cells. Apparently early alphabetaT-cell count recovery about two months after transplant reportedly relied on only several hundred rapidly expanded clones derived from non-depleted graft cells. In some patients, the high TCRbeta diversity seen at day 60 was put down to recipient T cells and intrathymic progenitors that had survived conditioning.

The label giving this sample's treatment or condition can be read as: allogeneic hematopoietic cell transplantation with graft depleted of TCRalphabeta T cells and CD19 B cells. The children who served as transplant recipients had been given grafts of TCRalphabeta/CD19-depleted allogeneic hematopoietic cells. The CDR3 length is 16 residues, termini included. Only the CDR3 DNA is retained, 48 bases long and in frame from the first base. V trim: 4 bases; J trim: 4 bases; unmatched bases: 8. The CDR1 and CDR2 encoded by the germline V gene are SGHTA and FQGTGA. The library relied on PCR. TCRdb records Illumina HiSeq 2500 as the sequencer. TCR library preparation used molecular barcoding, with unique molecular identifiers applied to normalize quantification of the TCRbeta repertoire. TCRdb passed the public sequencing reads through fastp at Q25 and MiXCR, retaining productive beta sequences. Rows are combined by CDR3 protein, so each entry shows the most common genes and DNA. The sample table shows just over 200,000 distinct CDR3 sequences, and around 8.4% are seen once. Approximately 40% of the sample goes to the ten largest clones.

Note on this clonotype: Its target antigen remains unknown. The CDR3 does not close with the conserved phenylalanine or tryptophan, likely indicating a read error.

This material consisted of PBMCs, mostly from graft donor cells, taken 360 days after TCRalphabeta/CD19-depleted stem cell transplant. The receptor was isolated from a male patient between 2 and 9 years old who had a stem cell transplant for acute myeloid leukemia, so the T cells may come from the graft donor. This chain joins TRBV7-3 to TRBJ2-3, with 10 junctional bases fitting TRBD2. The base sequence is TGTGCCAGCAGCTCCCGAGCGGGAGGGCCCTCAGATACGCAGTATTCT. Its translation is CASSSRAGGPSDTQYS.